These T cell receptor beta chains were read from a single sample in a study of cytomegalovirus exposure and HLA in healthy donors. Using immunoSEQ multiplex PCR, the repertoire was profiled, and TCRdb retains in-frame clones only, with some absent. The data contain about 160,000 clones, 80% to 90% of them seen just once; the ten biggest clones take up about 2.1%. Sequenced input: PBMCs. The receptors stem from a woman under 30 in good health and CMV-seronegative. The CDR3 runs from the conserved cysteine through the conserved F or W. A D gene is named only where the DNA matches it firmly. Size is stated for part of the rows, as once, few or many counts, or as a class when the clone is expanded.

>TRBD2|TRBV5-1|once|TRBJ2-5
TGCGCCAGCAGCTTGGAAGCTAGCGGGGAGACCCAGTACTTC
CASSLEASGETQYF
>TRBD1|TRBV4-1|once|TRBJ1-1
TGCGCCAGCAGCCAGAGTTTGGACAGGGTTCCTGAAGCTTTCTTT
CASSQSLDRVPEAFF
>-|TRBV18|-|TRBJ1-1
TGTGCCAGCTCATTCCGGGGAGTGAACACTGAAGCTTTCTTT
CASSFRGVNTEAFF
>-|TRBV27|-|TRBJ1-2
TGTGCCAGCAGTGCCGATTCCGGACAGCACTTCTATGGCTACACCTTC
CASSADSGQHFYGYTF
>TRBD1|TRBV2|-|TRBJ1-4
TGTGCCAGCACAAGCCGGGACAGGGTTTCGACTAATGAAAAACTGTTTTTT
CASTSRDRVSTNEKLFF
>TRBD1|TRBV6-5|-|TRBJ1-6
TGTGCCAGCAGTTCAACAGGGGAAGCGGCACCCCTCCACTTT
CASSSTGEAAPLHF
>-|TRBV2|few|TRBJ2-5
TGTGCCAGCAGCCCGACGGGCGGGGAGACCCAGTACTTC
CASSPTGGETQYF
>-|TRBV15|once|TRBJ1-6
TGTGCCACCAGCAGAGATACCAGTAATTCACCCCTCCACTTT
CATSRDTSNSPLHF
>-|TRBV6-5|-|TRBJ1-2
TGTGCCAGCGGGCGAGGGGAGGGCTATGGCTACACCTTC
CASGRGEGYGYTF
>TRBD1|TRBV7-2|-|TRBJ1-4
TGTGCCAGCAGCCGCGCAGGGGGACGGGATGAAAAACTGTTTTTT
CASSRAGGRDEKLFF
>TRBD2|TRBV7-9|-|TRBJ2-3
TGTGCCACCGAGCCGGGAGGGGACAGCACAGATACGCAGTATTTT
CATEPGGDSTDTQYF
>TRBD1|TRBV19|-|TRBJ2-7
TGTGCCAGTAGTATAGGCTGGGACAGGCGTTACGAGCAGTACTTC
CASSIGWDRRYEQYF
>-|TRBV6-5|-|TRBJ2-1
TGTGCCAGCAGTTACTCGACGGGGGGCGTTGATGAGCAGTTCTTC
CASSYSTGGVDEQFF
>TRBD1|TRBV20-1|-|TRBJ1-2
TGCAGTGTGGACAGGGAGGATGGCTACACCTTC
CSVDREDGYTF
>TRBD1|TRBV5-1|-|TRBJ1-1
TGCGCCAGCAGCTTGGGGACAGGGAATTCTGAAGCTTTCTTT
CASSLGTGNSEAFF
>TRBD1|TRBV5-1|-|TRBJ2-5
TGCGCCAGCAGCTGGACAGGTTCGCAAGAGACCCAGTACTTC
CASSWTGSQETQYF
>TRBD2|TRBV14|-|TRBJ2-3
TGTGCCAGCAGCCAAGCCGGACTAGCCCCGCAGTATTTT
CASSQAGLAPQYF
>TRBD1|TRBV28|once|TRBJ2-3
TGTGCCAGCAGTCAACGAGGGACAGGGGGCGATACGCAGTATTTT
CASSQRGTGGDTQYF
>TRBD1|TRBV5-1|-|TRBJ2-5
TGCGCCAGCAGCTTGGGTCTAACAGGGGGCGCGATAAAGACCCAGTACTTC
CASSLGLTGGAIKTQYF
>TRBD1|TRBV29-1|-|TRBJ1-1
TGCAGCGTCGGAAGGGACAGGGGGACCGAAGCTTTCTTT
CSVGRDRGTEAFF
>-|TRBV25-1|few|TRBJ1-2
TGTGCCAGCAGTGAATGGGACACGCGAGAGGCCTATGGCTACACCTTC
CASSEWDTREAYGYTF
>TRBD1|TRBV28|once|TRBJ2-3
TGTGCCAGCAGGTCCTGGGACAGAGAGTACACAGATACGCAGTATTTT
CASRSWDREYTDTQYF
>-|TRBV9|-|TRBJ2-7
TGTGCCAGCAGCGTCGGAGAGATAAGCTCCTACGAGCAGTACTTC
CASSVGEISSYEQYF
>-|TRBV25-1|-|TRBJ1-4
TGTGCCAGCAGTGACAGGGAGGGTCGTGAAAAACTGTTTTTT
CASSDREGREKLFF
>-|TRBV13|-|TRBJ2-3
TGTGCCAGCAGCCCAGGAGGGGGCGGGGATCCAACAGATACGCAGTATTTT
CASSPGGGGDPTDTQYF
>-|TRBV2|-|TRBJ1-5
TGTGCCAGCAGTGAACGGCAGGGTAGCCAGCCCCAGCATTTT
CASSERQGSQPQHF
>TRBD1|TRBV5-4|-|TRBJ2-3
TGTGCCAGCAGCTTGGGGCAGGGGGCCACCACAGATACGCAGTATTTT
CASSLGQGATTDTQYF
>TRBD2|TRBV7-8|-|TRBJ2-7
TGTGCCAGCAGCTTGGTCGGCGGGGGTAGCTCCTACGAGCAGTACTTC
CASSLVGGGSSYEQYF
>-|TRBV15|-|TRBJ2-1
TGTGCCACCAGCAGAGATTTACAGGGGGCAGGGCGGGGGGGGTACAATGAGCAGTTCTTC
CATSRDLQGAGRGGYNEQFF